This note documents a single T cell receptor (beta chain) sequence. What it binds is unknown. The sample comes from a study of cytomegalovirus exposure and HLA in healthy donors. General observations from the study: A later analysis found that most CMV-associated TCR beta chains appeared HLA-restricted. Many donors shared some public TCRs, even though most TCR sequences were rare.

The PCR ran on 60 Vbeta and 13 Jbeta primers. Clones were sequenced by immunoSEQ multiplex PCR, and TCRdb holds only the in-frame ones, with some missing. The sample gives about 120,000 clones, about 76% of which show up once; about 3.9% is in the top ten. Germline CDR1 SGHNT, CDR2 YYREEE (reference sequence). CDR3 length: 15 residues. Trimming pared 0 bases from V and 3 bases from J, leaving 12 bases between. Everyone who donated was a healthy bone marrow donor. The TCR was taken from a woman aged 25 to 39 in good health and CMV-seronegative. The sample consisted of PBMCs. This chain links TRBV5-4 with TRBJ1-2, with a possible D match to TRBD1 (5 bases). CDR3 in DNA: TGTGCCAGCAGCTTGGCAGGGCGGTCGGACTATGGCTACACCTTC. Translation gives CASSLAGRSDYGYTF.